What follows are 16 T cell receptor beta chains derived from one specimen sequenced in a study of radiotherapy plus CTLA-4 blockade in lung cancer. Sequencing was performed with immunoSEQ multiplex PCR; in TCRdb, only in-frame clones are kept and a portion is missing. The table includes about 38,000 clones, 80% to 90% detected once. The sample in question was peripheral blood, obtained from a patient treated with radiotherapy plus ipilimumab. Source of these receptors: a human donor with non-small cell lung cancer whose response to radiotherapy plus ipilimumab could not be evaluated.

The genes are TRBV29-1 and TRBJ2-7; TRBD1 might be the D (6 bases). Germline V gene sequence: CDR1 SQVTM, CDR2 ANQGSEA. The germline V and J ends were trimmed by 4 bases and 3 bases, with 10 bases remaining between them. The CDR3 extends over 12 amino acids. CDR3 DNA: TGCAGCGTTGCTGGGGGCGGCTACGAGCAGTACTTC. Amino acids: CSVAGGGYEQYF.

V usage is TRBV19 and J usage is TRBJ2-1, with 10 bases fitting TRBD2. The CDR3 consists of 15 residues. Trimming removed 4 bases from V and 4 bases from J; junction bases left unmatched: 4. CDR1 LNHDA and CDR2 SQIVND come from the germline V gene (reference sequence). The CDR3 loop reads CASSTRTSGYNEQFF. DNA of the CDR3: TGTGCCAGTAGTACCCGGACTAGCGGATACAATGAGCAGTTCTTC. Variable domain in full (rest from reference TRBV19 and TRBJ2-1): DGGITQSPKYLFRKEGQNVTLSCEQNLNHDAMYWYRQDPGQGLRLIYYSQIVNDFQKGDIAEGYSVSREKKESFPLTVTSAQKNPTAFYLCASSTRTSGYNEQFFGPGTRLTVL.

The genes are TRBV28 and TRBJ1-2; D is unclear. Trimming pared 5 bases from V and 2 bases from J, leaving 12 bases between. Germline V gene data show CDR1 as MDHEN and CDR2 as SYDVKM. The CDR3 has 14 amino acids. CDR3 sequence reads: CASSDPGLNYGYTF. CDR3 nucleotide sequence: TGTGCCAGCAGTGACCCAGGACTGAACTATGGCTACACCTTC.

The rearrangement uses TRBV13 and TRBJ2-5, with 7 bases lining up with TRBD2. J gave up 1 base and V 5 bases, and 10 bases lay outside the gene matches. This CDR3 contains 16 residues. Germline V CDR1 and CDR2: PRHDT, FYEKMQ (reference sequence). CDR3 region: CASSRLRAGVQETQYF. The DNA of the CDR3 is TGTGCCAGCAGCCGACTCAGGGCGGGGGTCCAAGAGACCCAGTACTTC.

V gene TRBV4-3 combines with J gene TRBJ2-7, with D perhaps matching TRBD2 (5 bases). Germline V gives CDR1 LGHNA, CDR2 YSLEER. The CDR3 is 14 amino acids. V shed 0 bases and J shed 3 bases, with 9 bases lying between them. The CDR3 DNA is TGCGCCAGCAGCCAAGATCGGGGTTACTACGAGCAGTACTTC. Its translation is CASSQDRGYYEQYF.

The rearrangement joins TRBV4-2 to TRBJ2-6; 9 bases match TRBD1. V gave up 3 bases and J gave up 2 bases; unmatched junction bases: 8. The CDR3 is made up of 18 amino acids. CDR1 LGHNA and CDR2 YNFKEQ come from the germline V gene. CDR3 sequence: CASSQKGTGSTGANVLTF. CDR3 coding DNA: TGTGCCAGCAGCCAGAAGGGGACAGGGAGCACTGGGGCCAACGTCCTGACTTTC.

This chain uses TRBV7-9 with TRBJ2-7; 8 positions match TRBD1. V lost 4 bases, J lost 6 bases, and 8 bases stayed unmatched. Germline V lookup: CDR1 SEHNR, CDR2 FQNEAQ (reference sequence). This CDR3 comprises 14 residues. The CDR3 DNA follows: TGTGCCAGCAGCTACAGGACAGGGTCGGCCGAGCAGTACTTC. It encodes CASSYRTGSAEQYF.

This clone was detected a few times. The chain links TRBV19 to TRBJ1-5, with TRBD1 matching over 9 bases. After removal of 5 bases from V and 7 bases from J, the junction contained 6 bases not matched to a gene. The germline CDR1 and CDR2 sequences are LNHDA and SQIVND (reference sequence). CDR3 length: 14 residues. This chain's CDR3 is CASSRTGEGQPQHF. The CDR3 nucleotides are TGTGCCAGTAGTCGGACAGGGGAGGGGCAGCCCCAGCATTTT.

The chain recombines TRBV28 with TRBJ1-2; no reliable D call. Germline values: CDR1 MDHEN, CDR2 SYDVKM. This CDR3 has 11 residues. The germline V and J ends were trimmed by 7 bases and 6 bases, with 9 bases remaining between them. The CDR3 DNA sequence: TGTGCCAGCACCCAATCCCATGGCTACACCTTC. This sequence encodes CASTQSHGYTF.

The chain has TRBV28 and TRBJ2-6; 7 bases agree with TRBD1. From germline, CDR1 is MDHEN and CDR2 SYDVKM. V lost 4 bases to trimming and J lost 0 bases; unmatched junction nucleotides: 3. The CDR3 totals 16 residues. CDR3 in amino acids: CASSSGQPSGANVLTF. The CDR3 bases are TGTGCCAGCAGTTCGGGACAGCCCTCTGGGGCCAACGTCCTGACTTTC. Supplemented by reference TRBV28 and TRBJ2-6, the full variable domain reads DVKVTQSSRYLVKRTGEKVFLECVQDMDHENMFWYRQDPGLGLRLIYFSYDVKMKEKGDIPEGYSVSREKKERFSLILESASTNQTSMYLCASSSGQPSGANVLTFGAGSRLTVL.

This clone was seen a single time. The V and J genes are TRBV6-6 and TRBJ2-2; D remains unclear. Germline lookup yields CDR1 MNHNY and CDR2 SVGAGI (reference sequence). The V end was cut by 5 bases, the J end by 2 bases, with 3 bases between. The CDR3 is 12 residues long. The CDR3 DNA reads as TGTGCCAGCAGTCCAAACACCGGGGAGCTGTTTTTT. Protein sequence: CASSPNTGELFF.

The chain has TRBV29-1 and TRBJ2-1, with D possibly TRBD1 on 6 matching bases. CDR1 SQVTM and CDR2 ANQGSEA come from the germline V gene. Trimming stripped 7 bases from V and 6 bases from J, with 19 bases between. The CDR3 runs to 14 residues. As DNA, the CDR3 is TGCAGCGCCAGGGGACCAGAGACTGGCAATGAGCAGTTCTTC. Residues: CSARGPETGNEQFF.

The rearrangement joins TRBV5-6 to TRBJ1-1; D gene ambiguous. The CDR3 extends over 12 amino acids. Per germline, CDR1 SGHDT and CDR2 YYEEEE. V dropped 0 bases and J dropped 8 bases, with 8 bases sitting between them. The CDR3 loop is CASSLDRREAFF. The DNA for the CDR3 is TGTGCCAGCAGCTTGGATCGGAGGGAAGCTTTCTTT.

The chain is built from TRBV28 and TRBJ1-4; D remains ambiguous. This CDR3 is built from 15 residues. The V gene lost 6 bases and the J gene lost 5 bases, with 16 bases spanning the gap. Germline V CDR1 and CDR2: MDHEN, SYDVKM. CDR3 in DNA: TGTGCCAGCAGACCATCGGGGTCTTTAAATGAAAAACTGTTTTTT. Its translation: CASRPSGSLNEKLFF.

The V gene is TRBV19, the J gene TRBJ1-4; D is unclear. The CDR3 loop spans 16 amino acids. V was shortened by 4 bases and J by 0 bases, with 12 bases between the two germline ends. CDR1 and CDR2 (germline): LNHDA, SQIVND (reference sequence). As DNA, the CDR3 is TGTGCCAGTAGTACCCAGGACGGGGCAACTAATGAAAAACTGTTTTTT. Protein: CASSTQDGATNEKLFF.

J is TRBJ2-1 and V is TRBV5-5, with 13 bases identical to TRBD2. This CDR3 spans 15 amino acids. Losses at the gene ends were 4 bases for V and 8 bases for J; bases not matched to a gene: 6. The V gene's germline CDR1 is SGHKS and CDR2 YYEKEE (reference sequence). The CDR3 is CASSLGLAGWHEQFF. CDR3 bases: TGTGCCAGCAGCCTGGGACTAGCGGGATGGCATGAGCAGTTCTTC. Together with reference TRBV5-5 and TRBJ2-1, the CDR3 gives the full variable domain: DAGVTQSPTHLIKTRGQQVTLRCSPISGHKSVSWYQQVLGQGPQFIFQYYEKEERGRGNFPDRFSARQFPNYSSELNVNALLLGDSALYLCASSLGLAGWHEQFFGPGTRLTVL.